The rows below give T cell receptor beta chains drawn from one sample of a study of control samples from healthy donors and cancer patients. Clones were sequenced by immunoSEQ multiplex PCR, and TCRdb holds only the in-frame ones, with some missing. The profile covers some 150,000 clones, with 91% appearing a single time and more than 1.3% taken by the ten largest. The sample was blood. These receptor sequences come from a woman younger than 45 in good health. Both conserved end residues are part of each CDR3. A D gene is named only where the DNA matches it firmly. A clone size is listed for some rows: how often the clone was seen (once, few, many), or a class if it is expanded.

v_call	d_call	j_call	clone_size	cdr3_nt	cdr3_aa
TRBV13	-	TRBJ2-1	-	TGTGCCAGCAGCTTAAATATTCTGGGGGCGGACAATGAGCAGTTCTTC	CASSLNILGADNEQFF
TRBV27	TRBD1	TRBJ1-1	-	TGTGCCAGCAGTCCCCGGACAGGGACGGGCACTGAAGCTTTCTTT	CASSPRTGTGTEAFF
TRBV5-3	-	TRBJ1-5	once	TGTGCCAGAAGTCTCAGGGTTTTCAATCAGCCCCAGCATTTT	CARSLRVFNQPQHF
TRBV19	TRBD1	TRBJ2-7	few	TGTGCCAGTAGTATAGGGACAGGGTCCTCCTACGAGCAGTACTTC	CASSIGTGSSYEQYF
TRBV6-2/TRBV6-3	-	TRBJ1-2	-	TGTGCCAGCAGCGCGGACGGTAACTATGGCTACACCTTC	CASSADGNYGYTF
TRBV10-2	TRBD1	TRBJ2-3	few	TGCGCCAGCAGTGGGACAGGGTTCGACACAGATACGCAGTATTTT	CASSGTGFDTDTQYF
TRBV6-1	TRBD2	TRBJ2-7	-	TGTGCCAGCAGTGAAGCCAGCGGGAGTTCGGACGAGCAGTACTTC	CASSEASGSSDEQYF
TRBV19	-	TRBJ1-1	-	TGTGCCAGTAGTCAGACAGGGAACACTGAAGCTTTCTTT	CASSQTGNTEAFF
TRBV29-1	-	TRBJ2-3	-	TGCAGCGTTGAAAGGGGGACAGATACGCAGTATTTT	CSVERGTDTQYF
TRBV7-9	-	TRBJ1-5	-	TGTGCCAGCAGCTTCGCCGGGACAAGCAATCAGCCCCAGCATTTT	CASSFAGTSNQPQHF
TRBV10-2	TRBD1	TRBJ2-2	-	TGCGCCAGCAGGGGGGGACAGGGGGGTGTCACCGGGGAGCTGTTTTTT	CASRGGQGGVTGELFF
TRBV27	TRBD1	TRBJ1-6	-	TGTGCCAGCAGTTTATCGGGCAGGGGGGGATATAATTCACCCCTCCACTTT	CASSLSGRGGYNSPLHF
TRBV11-2	-	TRBJ1-2	-	TGTGCCAGCAGCTTAGGTCGGGTGGCAGGGAACTATGGCTACACCTTC	CASSLGRVAGNYGYTF
TRBV2	TRBD1	TRBJ1-5	-	TGTGCCAGCAGTGAACAGGGGGGAACCAATCAGCCCCAGCATTTT	CASSEQGGTNQPQHF
TRBV9	-	TRBJ1-5	-	TGTGCCAGCAGCGTAGGAAGGGATCAGCCCCAGCATTTT	CASSVGRDQPQHF
TRBV11-2	TRBD2	TRBJ2-7	-	TGTGCCAGCAGCTTAGGGAGTCTAGCGGGAGGAACCTACGAGCAGTACTTC	CASSLGSLAGGTYEQYF
TRBV5-1	-	TRBJ1-5	-	TGCGCCAGCAGCTTGGGGGGGCCGAATCAGCCCCAGCATTTT	CASSLGGPNQPQHF
TRBV7-2	-	TRBJ1-6	-	TGTGCCAGCAGCCCCGGGACGGCAAATTCACCCCTCCACTTT	CASSPGTANSPLHF
TRBV6-1	-	TRBJ1-1	-	TGTGCCAGCAGTGAATATCCGGGGAACACTGAAGCTTTCTTT	CASSEYPGNTEAFF
TRBV7-8	-	TRBJ1-1	-	TGTGCCAGCAGCTTATTGGGCGGGGTTCGGGTGAACACTGAAGCTTTCTTT	CASSLLGGVRVNTEAFF
TRBV28	TRBD1	TRBJ2-7	-	TGTGCCAGCAGTTCGCCCGGGACAGGGAGGACCTACGAGCAGTACTTC	CASSSPGTGRTYEQYF
TRBV3-1/TRBV3-2	-	TRBJ1-1	-	TGTGCCAGCAGCCAAATGCTGGGGCGTCCTGAAGCTTTCTTT	CASSQMLGRPEAFF
TRBV4-2	-	TRBJ1-5	once	TGTGCCAGCAGCCAAGAAGCCAGATCGGATCAGCCCCAGCATTTT	CASSQEARSDQPQHF
TRBV11-3	TRBD2	TRBJ2-1	-	TGTGCCAGCAGCTTAGCTAGCGGGAGTAGTACCTACAATGAGCAGTTCTTC	CASSLASGSSTYNEQFF
TRBV18	TRBD1	TRBJ1-4	-	TGTGCCAGCTCACCAAGGTCAGGGGGCAAAACTAATGAAAAACTGTTTTTT	CASSPRSGGKTNEKLFF
TRBV6-6	TRBD1	TRBJ2-5	-	TGTGCCAGCAGTTATGGGACAGGGGAGACCCAGTACTTC	CASSYGTGETQYF